This T cell receptor (beta chain) was documented in a study of early T cells in non-severe SARS-CoV-2 infection. About the study: Sequencing of bulk RNA from unsorted whole blood was done, without chain pairing. General study points: Anti-spike CD8 specificities were favored by VDJdb matching, whose results missed private and CD4 specificities.

CDR3 size: 13 residues. Germline lookup yields CDR1 SGHTA and CDR2 FQGNSA. Trimming removed 5 bases from V and 2 bases from J, with 10 bases in between. This clonotype came up a few times. Its matching antigen is unknown. The TCR library protocol attached unique molecular identifiers to the individual cDNA molecules. TCRdb re-called the 5' RACE reads through MiXCR, storing one row per CDR3 protein. This repertoire shows roughly 80,000 distinct CDR3 sequences, around 11% found once; its top ten account for around 12%. This sample comprised whole blood, obtained at baseline. This TCR derives from an adult who was a healthcare worker with PCR-confirmed SARS-CoV-2 infection or an uninfected control (not recorded which). The V call is TRBV7-2, the J call TRBJ2-7; possibly TRBD1 or TRBD2 for D (5 bases each). The CDR3 sequence: CASSMGPPYEQYF. The CDR3 region has the DNA TGTGCCAGCAGCATGGGACCCCCCTACGAGCAGTACTTC. Variable domain in full (rest from reference TRBV7-2 and TRBJ2-7): GAGVSQSPSNKVTEKGKDVELRCDPISGHTALYWYRQSLGQGLEFLIYFQGNSAPDKSGLPSDRFSAERTGGSVSTLTIQRTQQEDSAVYLCASSMGPPYEQYFGPGTRLTVT.